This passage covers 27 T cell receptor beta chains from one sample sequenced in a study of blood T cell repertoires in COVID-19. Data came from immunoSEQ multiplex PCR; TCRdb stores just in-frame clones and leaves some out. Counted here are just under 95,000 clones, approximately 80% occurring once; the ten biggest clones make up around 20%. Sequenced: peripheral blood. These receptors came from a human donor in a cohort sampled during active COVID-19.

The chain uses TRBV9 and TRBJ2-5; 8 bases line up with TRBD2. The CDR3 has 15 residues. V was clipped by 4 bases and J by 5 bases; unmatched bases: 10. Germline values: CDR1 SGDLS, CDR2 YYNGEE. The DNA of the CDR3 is TGTGCCAGCAGCTTTTTAGCGGGATTAGAGGAGACCCAGTACTTC. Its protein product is CASSFLAGLEETQYF.

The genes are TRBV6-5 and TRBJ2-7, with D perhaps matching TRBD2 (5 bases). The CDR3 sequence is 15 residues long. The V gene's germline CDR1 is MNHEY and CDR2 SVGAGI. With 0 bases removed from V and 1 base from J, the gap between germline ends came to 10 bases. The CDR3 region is CASSYSGEGSYEQYF. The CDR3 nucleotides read TGTGCCAGCAGTTACTCAGGAGAGGGTTCCTACGAGCAGTACTTC.

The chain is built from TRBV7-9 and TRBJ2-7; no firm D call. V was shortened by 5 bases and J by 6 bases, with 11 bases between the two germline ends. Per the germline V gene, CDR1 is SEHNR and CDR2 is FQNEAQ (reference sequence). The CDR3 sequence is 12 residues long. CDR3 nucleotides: TGTGCCAGCAGCCAGATTGGTGTCGAGCAGTACTTC. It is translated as CASSQIGVEQYF.

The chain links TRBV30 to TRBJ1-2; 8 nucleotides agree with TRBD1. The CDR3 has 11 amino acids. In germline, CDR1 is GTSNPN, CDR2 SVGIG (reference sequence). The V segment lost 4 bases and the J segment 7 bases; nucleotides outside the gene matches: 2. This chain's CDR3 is CAWTGGRGYTF. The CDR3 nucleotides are TGTGCCTGGACAGGGGGCCGTGGCTACACCTTC.

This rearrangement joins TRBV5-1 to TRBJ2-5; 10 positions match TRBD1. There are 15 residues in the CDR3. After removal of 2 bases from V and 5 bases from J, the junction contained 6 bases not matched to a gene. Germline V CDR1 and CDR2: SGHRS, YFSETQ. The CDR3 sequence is CASSLTGTGVETQYF. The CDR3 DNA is TGCGCCAGCAGCTTAACCGGGACAGGGGTGGAGACCCAGTACTTC.

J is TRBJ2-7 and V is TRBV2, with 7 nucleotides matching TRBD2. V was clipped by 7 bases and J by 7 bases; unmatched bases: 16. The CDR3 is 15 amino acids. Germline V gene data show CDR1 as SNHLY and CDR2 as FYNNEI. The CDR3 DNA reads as TGTGCCAGCAAGAGTGGGGGAGGGCCCGCGGGGGAGCAGTACTTC. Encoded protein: CASKSGGGPAGEQYF.

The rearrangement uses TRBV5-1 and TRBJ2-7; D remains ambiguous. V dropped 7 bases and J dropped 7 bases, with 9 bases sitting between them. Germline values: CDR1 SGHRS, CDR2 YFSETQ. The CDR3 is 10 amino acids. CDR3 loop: CASLLREQYF. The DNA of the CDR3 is TGCGCCAGCCTACTTCGGGAGCAGTACTTC.

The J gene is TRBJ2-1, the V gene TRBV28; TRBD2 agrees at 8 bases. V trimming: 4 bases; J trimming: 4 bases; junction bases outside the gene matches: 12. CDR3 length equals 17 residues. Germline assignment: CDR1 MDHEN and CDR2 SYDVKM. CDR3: CASSSSLRTSSYNEQFF. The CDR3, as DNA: TGTGCCAGCAGTTCCTCACTCCGGACTAGCAGTTACAATGAGCAGTTCTTC.

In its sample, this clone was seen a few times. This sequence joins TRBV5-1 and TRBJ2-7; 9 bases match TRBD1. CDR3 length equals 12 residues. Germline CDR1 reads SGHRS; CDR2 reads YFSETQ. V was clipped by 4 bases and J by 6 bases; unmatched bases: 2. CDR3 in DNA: TGCGCCAGCAGCCGACAGGGGGGCGAGCAGTACTTC. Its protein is CASSRQGGEQYF.

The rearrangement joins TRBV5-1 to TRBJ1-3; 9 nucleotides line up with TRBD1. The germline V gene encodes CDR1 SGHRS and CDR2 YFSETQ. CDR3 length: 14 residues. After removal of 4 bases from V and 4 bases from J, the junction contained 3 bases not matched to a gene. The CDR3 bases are TGCGCCAGCAGCAAGGACAGGGGAGGAAACACCATATATTTT. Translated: CASSKDRGGNTIYF.

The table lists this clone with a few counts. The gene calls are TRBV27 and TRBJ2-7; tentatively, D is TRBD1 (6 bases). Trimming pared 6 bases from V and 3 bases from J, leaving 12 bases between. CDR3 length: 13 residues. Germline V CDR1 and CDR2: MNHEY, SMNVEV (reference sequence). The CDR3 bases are TGTGCCAGCAGATCCGACAGGTACTACGAGCAGTACTTC. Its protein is CASRSDRYYEQYF.

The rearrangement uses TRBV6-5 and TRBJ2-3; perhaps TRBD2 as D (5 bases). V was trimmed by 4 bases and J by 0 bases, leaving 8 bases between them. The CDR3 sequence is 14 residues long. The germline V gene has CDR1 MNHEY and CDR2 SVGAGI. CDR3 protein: CASSWRFSTDTQYF. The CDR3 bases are TGTGCCAGCAGTTGGAGGTTTAGCACAGATACGCAGTATTTT.

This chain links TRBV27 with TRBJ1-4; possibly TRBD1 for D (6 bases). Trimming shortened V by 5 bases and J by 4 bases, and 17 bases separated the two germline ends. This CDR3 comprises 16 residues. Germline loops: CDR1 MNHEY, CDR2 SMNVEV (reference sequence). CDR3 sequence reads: CASSQGIRTVNEKLFF. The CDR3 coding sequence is TGTGCCAGCAGTCAAGGGATTAGGACAGTTAATGAAAAACTGTTTTTT.

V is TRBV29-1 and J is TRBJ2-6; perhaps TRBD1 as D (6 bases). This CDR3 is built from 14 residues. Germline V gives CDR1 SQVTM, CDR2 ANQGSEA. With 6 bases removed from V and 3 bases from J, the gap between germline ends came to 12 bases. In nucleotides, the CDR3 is TGCAGCGTACCCAGGGGCCGTGGGGCCAACGTCCTGACTTTC. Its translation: CSVPRGRGANVLTF. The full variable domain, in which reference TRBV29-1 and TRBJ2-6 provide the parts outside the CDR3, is SAVISQKPSRDICQRGTSLTIQCQVDSQVTMMFWYRQQPGQSLTLIATANQGSEATYESGFVIDKFPISRPNLTFSTLTVSNMSPEDSSIYLCSVPRGRGANVLTFGAGSRLTVL.

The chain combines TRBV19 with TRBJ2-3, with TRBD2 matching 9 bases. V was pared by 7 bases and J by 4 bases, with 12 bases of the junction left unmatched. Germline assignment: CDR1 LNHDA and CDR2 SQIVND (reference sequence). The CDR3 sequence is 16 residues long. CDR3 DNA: TGTGCCAGTACGAGGCGGGCGGGAGGGACGGCAGATACGCAGTATTTT. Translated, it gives CASTRRAGGTADTQYF.

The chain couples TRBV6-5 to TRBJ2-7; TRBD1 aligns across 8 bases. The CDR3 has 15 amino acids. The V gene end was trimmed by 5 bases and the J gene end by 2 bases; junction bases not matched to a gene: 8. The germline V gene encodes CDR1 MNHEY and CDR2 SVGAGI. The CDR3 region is CASSPLGTGTYEQYF. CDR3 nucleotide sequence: TGTGCCAGCAGTCCCCTAGGGACAGGTACCTACGAGCAGTACTTC.

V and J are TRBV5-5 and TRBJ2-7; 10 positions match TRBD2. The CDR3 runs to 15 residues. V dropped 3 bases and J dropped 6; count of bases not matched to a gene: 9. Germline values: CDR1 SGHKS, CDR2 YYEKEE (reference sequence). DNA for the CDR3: TGTGCCAGCAGCTCTGTTTCGGGACTAGCGACCGAGCAGTACTTC. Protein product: CASSSVSGLATEQYF.

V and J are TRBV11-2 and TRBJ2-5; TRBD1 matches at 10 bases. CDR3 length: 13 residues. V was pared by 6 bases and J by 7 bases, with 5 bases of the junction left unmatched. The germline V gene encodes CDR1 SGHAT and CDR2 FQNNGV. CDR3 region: CASRTGGGGTQYF. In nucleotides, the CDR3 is TGTGCCAGCAGGACAGGGGGCGGAGGGACCCAGTACTTC. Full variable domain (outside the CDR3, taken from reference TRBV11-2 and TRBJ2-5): EAGVAQSPRYKIIEKRQSVAFWCNPISGHATLYWYQQILGQGPKLLIQFQNNGVVDDSQLPKDRFSAERLKGVDSTLKIQPAKLEDSAVYLCASRTGGGGTQYFGPGTRLLVL.

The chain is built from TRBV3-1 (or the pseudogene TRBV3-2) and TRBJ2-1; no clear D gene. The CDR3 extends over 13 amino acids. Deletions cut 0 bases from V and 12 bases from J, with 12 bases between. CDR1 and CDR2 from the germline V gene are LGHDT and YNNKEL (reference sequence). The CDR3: CASSQDASTRQFF. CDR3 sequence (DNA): TGTGCCAGCAGCCAAGATGCGTCAACCCGGCAGTTCTTC.

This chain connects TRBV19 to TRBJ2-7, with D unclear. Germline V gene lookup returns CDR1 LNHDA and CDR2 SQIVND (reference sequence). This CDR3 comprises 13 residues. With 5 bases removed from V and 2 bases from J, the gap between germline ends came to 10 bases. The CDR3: CASSSLAPYEQYF. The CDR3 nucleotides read TGTGCCAGTAGTTCCCTGGCCCCCTACGAGCAGTACTTC.

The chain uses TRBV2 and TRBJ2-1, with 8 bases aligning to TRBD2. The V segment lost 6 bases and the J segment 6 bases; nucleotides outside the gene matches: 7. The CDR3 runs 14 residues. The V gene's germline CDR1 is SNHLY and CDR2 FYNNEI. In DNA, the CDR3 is TGTGCCAGCAGGACCGGGACTAGAGTCAATGAGCAGTTCTTC. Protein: CASRTGTRVNEQFF.

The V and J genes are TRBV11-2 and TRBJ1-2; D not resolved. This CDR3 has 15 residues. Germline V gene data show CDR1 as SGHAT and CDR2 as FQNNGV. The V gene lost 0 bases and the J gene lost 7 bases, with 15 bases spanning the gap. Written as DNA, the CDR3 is TGTGCCAGCAGCTTAGATTTTGGCATAAGGAGTGGCTACACCTTC. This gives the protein CASSLDFGIRSGYTF.

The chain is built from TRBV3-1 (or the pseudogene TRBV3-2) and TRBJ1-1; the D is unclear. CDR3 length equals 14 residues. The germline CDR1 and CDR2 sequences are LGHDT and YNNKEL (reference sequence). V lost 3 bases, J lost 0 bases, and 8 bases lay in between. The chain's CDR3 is CASSHRGLNTEAFF. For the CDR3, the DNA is TGTGCCAGCAGCCATAGAGGGCTGAACACTGAAGCTTTCTTT.

The CDR3 DNA reads TGTGCCATCAGTGAGTCCATGGCGGATAGCAATCAGCCCCAGCATTTT. It yields the protein CAISESMADSNQPQHF. The chain has TRBV10-3 and TRBJ1-5; D is unresolved. V lost 0 bases and J 0 bases, leaving 9 bases between the germline ends. The CDR3 is 16 residues long. Germline V gene data show CDR1 as ENHRY and CDR2 as SYGVKD.

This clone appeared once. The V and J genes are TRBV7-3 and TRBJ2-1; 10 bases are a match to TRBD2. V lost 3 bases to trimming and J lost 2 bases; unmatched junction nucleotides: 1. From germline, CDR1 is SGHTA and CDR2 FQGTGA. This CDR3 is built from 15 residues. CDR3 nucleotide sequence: TGTGCCAGCAGCTTCGGACTAGCGGCCTACAATGAGCAGTTCTTC. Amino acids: CASSFGLAAYNEQFF.

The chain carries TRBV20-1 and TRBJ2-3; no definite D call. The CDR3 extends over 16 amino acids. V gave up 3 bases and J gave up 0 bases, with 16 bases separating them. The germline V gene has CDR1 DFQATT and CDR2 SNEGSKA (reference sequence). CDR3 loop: CSASRRERGSTDTQYF. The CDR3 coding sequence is TGCAGTGCTAGTAGACGAGAGAGAGGTAGCACAGATACGCAGTATTTT.

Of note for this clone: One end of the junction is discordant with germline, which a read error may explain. The CDR3 spells CASSLGGLAGGQLTYTQYF. The CDR3 region has the DNA TGCGCCAGCAGCTTAGGGGGACTAGCGGGAGGACAACTCACATATACGCAGTATTTT. The V call is TRBV5-1, the J call TRBJ2-3; 15 bases map to TRBD2. This CDR3 has 19 amino acids. CDR1 and CDR2 (germline): SGHRS, YFSETQ.